These T cell receptor beta chains were read from a single sample in a study of T-cell reconstitution after alpha-beta-depleted transplantation in children. Each CDR3 protein is one row after TCRdb ran MiXCR on the PCR reads. Counted here are approximately 350,000 distinct CDR3 sequences, around 15% occurring once; the ten biggest clones make up roughly 41%. The input for sequencing was PBMCs, mostly from graft donor cells, taken 360 days after TCRalphabeta/CD19-depleted stem cell transplant. The receptors derive from a male patient under 10 years old who had a stem cell transplant for acute lymphoblastic leukemia, so the T cells may come from the graft donor. CDR3s include the opening cysteine and the closing phenylalanine or tryptophan. Fields, in order: J gene, clone size, V gene, CDR3 length, D gene, CDR3 DNA, CDR3 protein. D genes are given only for firm matches. The size of a clone is reported for some rows only, either as once, few or many, or as a class for expanded clones.

>TRBJ2-1|-|TRBV29-1|14|-
TGCAGCGTTCCTGTACCGGGGTCCTACAATGAGCAGTTCTTC
CSVPVPGSYNEQFF
>TRBJ2-7|many|TRBV7-2|15|TRBD1
TGTGCCAGCAGTTTTCAATCGGGACAGAACTACGAGCAGTACTTC
CASSFQSGQNYEQYF
>TRBJ2-1|-|TRBV11-1|19|TRBD2
TGTGCCAGCTTGAAGTATGGCGTTGGACTAGCGGACCGTTACAATGAGCAGTTCTTC
CASLKYGVGLADRYNEQFF
>TRBJ2-7|-|TRBV3-1|14|TRBD2
TGTGCCAGCAGCCAAGGACACACTAGCGTCAGACAGTACTTC
CASSQGHTSVRQYF
>TRBJ2-1|-|TRBV7-2|17|-
TGTGCCAGCAGCTTATTCCGAAACCGGGACCTTTACAATGAGCAGTTCTTC
CASSLFRNRDLYNEQFF
>TRBJ2-7|-|TRBV29-1|13|-
TGCAGCGTTGAAGGACATAGCTCCTACGAGCAGTACTTC
CSVEGHSSYEQYF
>TRBJ2-5|few|TRBV27|13|-
TGTGCCAGCAGTTTATCGTACCAAGAGACCCAGTACTTC
CASSLSYQETQYF
>TRBJ2-7|many|TRBV28|13|-
TGTGCCAGCAGTTTGGCCTTCCCCTACGAGCAGTACTTC
CASSLAFPYEQYF
>TRBJ2-1|many|TRBV5-1|15|TRBD2
TGCGCCAGCAGCTCCAGGGTTGGGGAGGGCAATGAGCAGTTCTTC
CASSSRVGEGNEQFF
>TRBJ1-5|-|TRBV5-5|16|TRBD1
TGTGCCAGCAGCTTGGCCCCAGGGGGCGGCAATCAGCCCCAGCATTTT
CASSLAPGGGNQPQHF
>TRBJ2-1|-|TRBV25-1|20|-
TGTGCCAGCAGTGAATATTGGAGGGGGGGGGTTTCCGTTTCCTACAATGAGCAGTTCTTC
CASSEYWRGGVSVSYNEQFF
>TRBJ1-3|few|TRBV6-2/TRBV6-3|14|TRBD1
TGTGCCAGCAGTCGACAGGGGATCGGAAACACCATATATTTT
CASSRQGIGNTIYF
>TRBJ2-2|many|TRBV2|13|-
TGTGCCAGCAGGCAACAGGGCACCGGGGAGCTGTTTTTT
CASRQQGTGELFF
>TRBJ2-2|few|TRBV29-1|12|-
TGCAGCGTTGAAGAGCCGCTGGGGGAGCTGTTTTTT
CSVEEPLGELFF
>TRBJ2-5|few|TRBV7-6|15|-
TGTGCCAGCAGCTTAATTCGGACAGTCCAAGAGACCCAGTACTTC
CASSLIRTVQETQYF
>TRBJ2-3|few|TRBV28|17|-
TGTGCCAGCAGTTTGGTATTCCCCTTACCTTCCGCAGATACGCAGTATTTT
CASSLVFPLPSADTQYF
>TRBJ1-1|many|TRBV5-1|13|TRBD1
TGCGCCAGTACGGGACAGGAGAACACTGAAGCTTTCTTT
CASTGQENTEAFF
>TRBJ2-5|-|TRBV7-9|16|-
TGTGCCAGCTCCAAAGGGTTCCGTGACAGCCAAGAGACCCAGTACTTC
CASSKGFRDSQETQYF
>TRBJ2-2|many|TRBV7-9|16|-
TGTGCCAGCAGCTCCGGTTTGGTAACTCTTACCGGGGAGCTGTTTTTT
CASSSGLVTLTGELFF
>TRBJ2-7|-|TRBV27|15|TRBD1
TGTGCCAGCAGTCCTCCGGGACAGGGATTTTACGAGCAGTACTTC
CASSPPGQGFYEQYF
>TRBJ2-1|-|TRBV5-1|15|TRBD2
TGCGCCAGCAGCTGGGCGCGGGGGGACTACAATGAGCAGTTCTTC
CASSWARGDYNEQFF
>TRBJ2-3|few|TRBV12-3/TRBV12-4|13|-
TGTGCCAGCAGTACCCGGGCCACAGATACGCAGTATTTT
CASSTRATDTQYF
>TRBJ1-1|few|TRBV4-1|15|-
TGCGCCAGCAGCTTTATTGACAGTCAGAACACTGAAGCTTTCTTT
CASSFIDSQNTEAFF
>TRBJ2-1|few|TRBV11-2|15|TRBD2
TGTGCCAGCAGCTACTGGACTAGGCCTAGGGATGAGCAGTTCTTC
CASSYWTRPRDEQFF
>TRBJ2-1|many|TRBV4-1|11|-
TGCGCCAGCAGCGACTCCAATGAGCAGTTCTTC
CASSDSNEQFF
>TRBJ2-2|-|TRBV6-2/TRBV6-3|15|-
TGTGCCAGCAGGGACGGAAGATCGAACACCGGGGAGCTGTTTTTT
CASRDGRSNTGELFF
>TRBJ1-4|-|TRBV5-1|15|-
TGCGCCAGCAGCAATCATGGTCGAACTAATGAAAAACTGTTTTTT
CASSNHGRTNEKLFF
>TRBJ2-1|-|TRBV27|16|-
TGTGCCAGCTCTATCCTAGGGGGAGGGCCGGGCAATGAGCAGTTCTTC
CASSILGGGPGNEQFF
>TRBJ2-7|few|TRBV7-9|16|-
TGTGCCAGCAGCTTATCCAGGGGCCTAAGCTCCTACGAGCAGTACTTC
CASSLSRGLSSYEQYF
>TRBJ1-2|-|TRBV5-1|14|-
TGCGCCAGCAGCTTGTCCGGACGGGGAGGTAGCTACACCTTC
CASSLSGRGGSYTF
>TRBJ2-7|-|TRBV4-3|14|-
TGCGCCAGCAGCCAAGAGTTACAGGGTAACCATCGGTACTTC
CASSQELQGNHRYF
>TRBJ2-1|few|TRBV24-1|15|-
TGTGCCACCAGTGATCCCCGACGGGACTACAATGAGCAGTTCTTC
CATSDPRRDYNEQFF